Reported below is one TCR beta chain. Specified time point: pretreatment peripheral blood. The study enrolled patients with locally advanced or metastatic urothelial carcinoma. These data come from a study of PD-L1 blockade in urothelial cancer. About the research overall: Enrolled patients had been treated previously with 0 to 3 chemotherapy regimens. The analyses of blood took place 3 weeks (second dose) and 6 weeks after treatment start. T cell content in blood samples showed a median of 141,255.

This CDR3 spans 13 amino acids. CDR1 is GTSNPN and CDR2 is SVGIG in the germline V gene (reference sequence). Trimming shortened V by 3 bases and J by 9 bases, and 15 bases separated the two germline ends. Generated by immunoSEQ multiplex PCR, the TCRdb table keeps only in-frame clones and is missing some. This sample has around 86,000 clones, with 85% found just once. This TCR derives from a man in his forties with urothelial cancer. The chain combines TRBV30 with TRBJ1-5; tentatively, D is TRBD1 (6 bases). Material: PBMCs, obtained around atezolizumab (anti-PD-L1) treatment. The CDR3, as DNA: TGTGCCTGGAGCGGGGGGGCCCGGGGGCCCCAGCATTTT. This translates into CAWSGGARGPQHF.